The 16 T cell receptor beta chains presented below share a single source sample, sequenced in a study of chemoradiotherapy in HPV16-positive cancers. TCRdb's copy holds only in-frame clones and misses some; the assay was immunoSEQ multiplex PCR. The repertoire holds 10,000 to 15,000 clones, 70% to 80% seen once, with more than 0.9% in the top ten. The specimen was collected from a patient who underwent chemoradiotherapy. These receptors came from a human donor with HPV-associated anogenital cancer.

The J gene is TRBJ2-3, the V gene TRBV9, with D possibly matching TRBD1 (6 bases). Between the trimmed V and J ends, which lost 8 bases and 3 bases, there was a span of 13 bases. The germline V gene has CDR1 SGDLS and CDR2 YYNGEE. This CDR3 has 13 residues. CDR3 loop: CASYRVETDTQYF. In DNA, the CDR3 is TGTGCCAGTTACAGGGTAGAAACAGATACGCAGTATTTT.

The chain is built from TRBV28 and TRBJ2-5; 10 bases agree with TRBD2. The CDR3 is 16 amino acids. Germline assignment: CDR1 MDHEN and CDR2 SYDVKM. Trimming at V came to 3 bases and at J to 2 bases, leaving 6 bases not matched to a gene. The CDR3 reads CASSFVAGGDQETQYF. The CDR3 nucleotides are TGTGCCAGCAGTTTCGTAGCGGGAGGAGATCAAGAGACCCAGTACTTC. Full variable domain (remainder filled in from reference TRBV28 and TRBJ2-5): DVKVTQSSRYLVKRTGEKVFLECVQDMDHENMFWYRQDPGLGLRLIYFSYDVKMKEKGDIPEGYSVSREKKERFSLILESASTNQTSMYLCASSFVAGGDQETQYFGPGTRLLVL.

V and J are TRBV14 and TRBJ2-7, with TRBD1 as a possible D gene (5 bases). CDR1 and CDR2 (germline): SGHDN, FVKESK. This CDR3 has 14 residues. Trimming took 1 base from V and 3 from J, leaving 10 bases between them. DNA for the CDR3: TGTGCCAGCAGCCAAGTAAGGGGTGGCTACGAGCAGTACTTC. This codes for CASSQVRGGYEQYF.

This sequence joins TRBV18 and TRBJ1-2; maybe TRBD1 (6 bases). The V and J ends lost 3 bases and 6 bases respectively, with 17 bases between them. There are 15 residues in the CDR3. Per germline, CDR1 KGHSH and CDR2 LQKENI. Here the CDR3 DNA reads TGTGCCAGCTCACCTGGGGCACGGGGGGCTAATGGCTACACCTTC. Encoded protein: CASSPGARGANGYTF.

This rearrangement joins TRBV7-4 to TRBJ2-7; 8 positions agree with TRBD1. This CDR3 comprises 15 residues. CDR1 is SGHVT and CDR2 is SQSDAQ in the germline V gene. V trimming: 3 bases; J trimming: 0 bases; junction bases outside the gene matches: 4. The CDR3 nucleotides are TGTGCCAGCAGCTTCCTCGGACAGGGCTCCTACGAGCAGTACTTC. This sequence encodes CASSFLGQGSYEQYF.

This clone was picked up a small number of times. V and J are TRBV5-4 and TRBJ1-1, with a tentative D call TRBD1 (6 bases). Per the germline V gene, CDR1 is SGHNT and CDR2 is YYREEE (reference sequence). The V gene lost 6 bases and the J gene lost 0 bases, with 12 bases spanning the gap. CDR3 length equals 14 residues. The DNA for the CDR3 is TGTGCCAGCAACGCACAGGGACTGAACACTGAAGCTTTCTTT. This encodes CASNAQGLNTEAFF.

This rearrangement joins TRBV9 to TRBJ2-3; D is unclear. With 1 base removed from V and 2 bases from J, the gap between germline ends came to 5 bases. Germline CDR1 and CDR2: SGDLS and YYNGEE. The length of the CDR3 is 13 residues. The CDR3 DNA reads as TGTGCCAGCAGCGTATGGGACACAGATACGCAGTATTTT. This translates into CASSVWDTDTQYF.

This chain joins TRBV10-2 and TRBJ2-1; 11 bases align to TRBD2. Germline V gene sequence: CDR1 WSHSY, CDR2 SAAADI. CDR3 length equals 19 residues. With V trimmed by 1 base and J by 3 bases, 11 bases remained unmatched. CDR3 sequence: CASSELGLAGGQGYNEQFF. Here the CDR3 DNA reads TGCGCCAGCAGTGAGTTAGGGCTAGCGGGGGGCCAGGGCTACAATGAGCAGTTCTTC.

The CDR3 region has the DNA TGTGCCAGCAGCCGGGACAGGGGGCGAGGGCTCTTAATGAACACTGAAGCTTTCTTT. Residues: CASSRDRGRGLLMNTEAFF. The chain joins TRBV27 to TRBJ1-1; 12 bases align to TRBD1. The V and J ends lost 6 bases and 0 bases, in that order; junction bases with no gene match: 14. The CDR3 loop spans 19 amino acids. Germline V CDR1 and CDR2: MNHEY, SMNVEV (reference sequence).

Here the CDR3 reads CASNLKRGTGQETQYF. Here the CDR3 DNA reads TGTGCCAGCAACCTCAAGCGGGGTACCGGCCAAGAGACCCAGTACTTC. V is TRBV2 and J is TRBJ2-5; TRBD2 matches 7 bases. Germline V gives CDR1 SNHLY, CDR2 FYNNEI. V lost 7 bases to trimming and J lost 1 base; unmatched junction nucleotides: 12. The CDR3 runs 16 residues. Full variable domain (rest looked up from reference TRBV2 and TRBJ2-5): EPEVTQTPSHQVTQMGQEVILRCVPISNHLYFYWYRQILGQKVEFLVSFYNNEISEKSEIFDDQFSVERPDGSNFTLKIRSTKLEDSAMYFCASNLKRGTGQETQYFGPGTRLLVL.

J is TRBJ2-7 and V is TRBV2; 8 positions agree with TRBD1. V lost 1 base, J lost 0 bases, and 11 bases stayed unmatched. Germline V gene lookup returns CDR1 SNHLY and CDR2 FYNNEI. The CDR3 is 18 residues long. This CDR3 is CASSEVGAGGRSSYEQYF. CDR3 in DNA: TGTGCCAGCAGTGAAGTAGGTGCAGGGGGCCGCAGCTCCTACGAGCAGTACTTC.

The V call is TRBV30, the J call TRBJ2-3; no clear D. Germline V gene lookup returns CDR1 GTSNPN and CDR2 SVGIG (reference sequence). Trimming left V 0 bases short and J 2 bases short, with 12 bases between. There are 15 residues in the CDR3. In DNA form, the CDR3 reads TGTGCCTGGAGTGTACCACGTGGGTCCACAGATACGCAGTATTTT. Translated: CAWSVPRGSTDTQYF. Looking up the rest from reference TRBV30 and TRBJ2-3 gives the full variable domain: SQTIHQWPATLVQPVGSPLSLECTVEGTSNPNLYWYRQAAGRGLQLLFYSVGIGQISSEVPQNLSASRPQDRQFILSSKKLLLSDSGFYLCAWSVPRGSTDTQYFGPGTRLTVL.

The genes are TRBV30 and TRBJ1-6; 9 bases align to TRBD1. Trimming at V came to 5 bases and at J to 6 bases, leaving 2 bases not matched to a gene. CDR1 GTSNPN and CDR2 SVGIG come from the germline V gene (reference sequence). The CDR3 is made up of 13 amino acids. CDR3 DNA: TGTGCCTGGGGGGACAGGGCTAATTCACCCCTCCACTTT. Residues: CAWGDRANSPLHF.

The chain uses TRBV9 and TRBJ2-2; the match to TRBD2 covers 10 bases. Germline V gene lookup returns CDR1 SGDLS and CDR2 YYNGEE. CDR3 length: 17 residues. The junction had 11 bases not matched to a gene; V was cut back by 4 bases and J by 5 bases. The CDR3 nucleotides read TGTGCCAGCAGCCCCTCAGGACTAGCGGCTTTAACCGGGGAGCTGTTTTTT. Encoded protein: CASSPSGLAALTGELFF. The full variable domain, with the rest looked up from reference TRBV9 and TRBJ2-2, is DSGVTQTPKHLITATGQRVTLRCSPRSGDLSVYWYQQSLDQGLQFLIQYYNGEERAKGNILERFSAQQFPDLHSELNLSSLELGDSALYFCASSPSGLAALTGELFFGEGSRLTVL.

CDR3 nucleotide sequence: TGTGCCATCAGGCAGTCTGGACAGGACGGCTCACCCCTCCACTTT. Amino acids: CAIRQSGQDGSPLHF. This chain links TRBV10-3 with TRBJ1-6; 7 nucleotides match TRBD1. The CDR3 is 15 residues long. Germline CDR1 is ENHRY and CDR2 is SYGVKD. V shed 6 bases and J 10 bases; nucleotides not matched to a gene: 12.

The V gene is TRBV9, the J gene TRBJ1-2; a possible D gene is TRBD1 (5 bases). The V gene lost 1 base and the J gene lost 4 bases, with 14 bases spanning the gap. The CDR3 loop spans 15 amino acids. Germline CDR1 reads SGDLS; CDR2 reads YYNGEE. CDR3 DNA sequence: TGTGCCAGCAGCGTACAGGACGACAGCGGCTATGGCTACACCTTC. Its translation is CASSVQDDSGYGYTF.